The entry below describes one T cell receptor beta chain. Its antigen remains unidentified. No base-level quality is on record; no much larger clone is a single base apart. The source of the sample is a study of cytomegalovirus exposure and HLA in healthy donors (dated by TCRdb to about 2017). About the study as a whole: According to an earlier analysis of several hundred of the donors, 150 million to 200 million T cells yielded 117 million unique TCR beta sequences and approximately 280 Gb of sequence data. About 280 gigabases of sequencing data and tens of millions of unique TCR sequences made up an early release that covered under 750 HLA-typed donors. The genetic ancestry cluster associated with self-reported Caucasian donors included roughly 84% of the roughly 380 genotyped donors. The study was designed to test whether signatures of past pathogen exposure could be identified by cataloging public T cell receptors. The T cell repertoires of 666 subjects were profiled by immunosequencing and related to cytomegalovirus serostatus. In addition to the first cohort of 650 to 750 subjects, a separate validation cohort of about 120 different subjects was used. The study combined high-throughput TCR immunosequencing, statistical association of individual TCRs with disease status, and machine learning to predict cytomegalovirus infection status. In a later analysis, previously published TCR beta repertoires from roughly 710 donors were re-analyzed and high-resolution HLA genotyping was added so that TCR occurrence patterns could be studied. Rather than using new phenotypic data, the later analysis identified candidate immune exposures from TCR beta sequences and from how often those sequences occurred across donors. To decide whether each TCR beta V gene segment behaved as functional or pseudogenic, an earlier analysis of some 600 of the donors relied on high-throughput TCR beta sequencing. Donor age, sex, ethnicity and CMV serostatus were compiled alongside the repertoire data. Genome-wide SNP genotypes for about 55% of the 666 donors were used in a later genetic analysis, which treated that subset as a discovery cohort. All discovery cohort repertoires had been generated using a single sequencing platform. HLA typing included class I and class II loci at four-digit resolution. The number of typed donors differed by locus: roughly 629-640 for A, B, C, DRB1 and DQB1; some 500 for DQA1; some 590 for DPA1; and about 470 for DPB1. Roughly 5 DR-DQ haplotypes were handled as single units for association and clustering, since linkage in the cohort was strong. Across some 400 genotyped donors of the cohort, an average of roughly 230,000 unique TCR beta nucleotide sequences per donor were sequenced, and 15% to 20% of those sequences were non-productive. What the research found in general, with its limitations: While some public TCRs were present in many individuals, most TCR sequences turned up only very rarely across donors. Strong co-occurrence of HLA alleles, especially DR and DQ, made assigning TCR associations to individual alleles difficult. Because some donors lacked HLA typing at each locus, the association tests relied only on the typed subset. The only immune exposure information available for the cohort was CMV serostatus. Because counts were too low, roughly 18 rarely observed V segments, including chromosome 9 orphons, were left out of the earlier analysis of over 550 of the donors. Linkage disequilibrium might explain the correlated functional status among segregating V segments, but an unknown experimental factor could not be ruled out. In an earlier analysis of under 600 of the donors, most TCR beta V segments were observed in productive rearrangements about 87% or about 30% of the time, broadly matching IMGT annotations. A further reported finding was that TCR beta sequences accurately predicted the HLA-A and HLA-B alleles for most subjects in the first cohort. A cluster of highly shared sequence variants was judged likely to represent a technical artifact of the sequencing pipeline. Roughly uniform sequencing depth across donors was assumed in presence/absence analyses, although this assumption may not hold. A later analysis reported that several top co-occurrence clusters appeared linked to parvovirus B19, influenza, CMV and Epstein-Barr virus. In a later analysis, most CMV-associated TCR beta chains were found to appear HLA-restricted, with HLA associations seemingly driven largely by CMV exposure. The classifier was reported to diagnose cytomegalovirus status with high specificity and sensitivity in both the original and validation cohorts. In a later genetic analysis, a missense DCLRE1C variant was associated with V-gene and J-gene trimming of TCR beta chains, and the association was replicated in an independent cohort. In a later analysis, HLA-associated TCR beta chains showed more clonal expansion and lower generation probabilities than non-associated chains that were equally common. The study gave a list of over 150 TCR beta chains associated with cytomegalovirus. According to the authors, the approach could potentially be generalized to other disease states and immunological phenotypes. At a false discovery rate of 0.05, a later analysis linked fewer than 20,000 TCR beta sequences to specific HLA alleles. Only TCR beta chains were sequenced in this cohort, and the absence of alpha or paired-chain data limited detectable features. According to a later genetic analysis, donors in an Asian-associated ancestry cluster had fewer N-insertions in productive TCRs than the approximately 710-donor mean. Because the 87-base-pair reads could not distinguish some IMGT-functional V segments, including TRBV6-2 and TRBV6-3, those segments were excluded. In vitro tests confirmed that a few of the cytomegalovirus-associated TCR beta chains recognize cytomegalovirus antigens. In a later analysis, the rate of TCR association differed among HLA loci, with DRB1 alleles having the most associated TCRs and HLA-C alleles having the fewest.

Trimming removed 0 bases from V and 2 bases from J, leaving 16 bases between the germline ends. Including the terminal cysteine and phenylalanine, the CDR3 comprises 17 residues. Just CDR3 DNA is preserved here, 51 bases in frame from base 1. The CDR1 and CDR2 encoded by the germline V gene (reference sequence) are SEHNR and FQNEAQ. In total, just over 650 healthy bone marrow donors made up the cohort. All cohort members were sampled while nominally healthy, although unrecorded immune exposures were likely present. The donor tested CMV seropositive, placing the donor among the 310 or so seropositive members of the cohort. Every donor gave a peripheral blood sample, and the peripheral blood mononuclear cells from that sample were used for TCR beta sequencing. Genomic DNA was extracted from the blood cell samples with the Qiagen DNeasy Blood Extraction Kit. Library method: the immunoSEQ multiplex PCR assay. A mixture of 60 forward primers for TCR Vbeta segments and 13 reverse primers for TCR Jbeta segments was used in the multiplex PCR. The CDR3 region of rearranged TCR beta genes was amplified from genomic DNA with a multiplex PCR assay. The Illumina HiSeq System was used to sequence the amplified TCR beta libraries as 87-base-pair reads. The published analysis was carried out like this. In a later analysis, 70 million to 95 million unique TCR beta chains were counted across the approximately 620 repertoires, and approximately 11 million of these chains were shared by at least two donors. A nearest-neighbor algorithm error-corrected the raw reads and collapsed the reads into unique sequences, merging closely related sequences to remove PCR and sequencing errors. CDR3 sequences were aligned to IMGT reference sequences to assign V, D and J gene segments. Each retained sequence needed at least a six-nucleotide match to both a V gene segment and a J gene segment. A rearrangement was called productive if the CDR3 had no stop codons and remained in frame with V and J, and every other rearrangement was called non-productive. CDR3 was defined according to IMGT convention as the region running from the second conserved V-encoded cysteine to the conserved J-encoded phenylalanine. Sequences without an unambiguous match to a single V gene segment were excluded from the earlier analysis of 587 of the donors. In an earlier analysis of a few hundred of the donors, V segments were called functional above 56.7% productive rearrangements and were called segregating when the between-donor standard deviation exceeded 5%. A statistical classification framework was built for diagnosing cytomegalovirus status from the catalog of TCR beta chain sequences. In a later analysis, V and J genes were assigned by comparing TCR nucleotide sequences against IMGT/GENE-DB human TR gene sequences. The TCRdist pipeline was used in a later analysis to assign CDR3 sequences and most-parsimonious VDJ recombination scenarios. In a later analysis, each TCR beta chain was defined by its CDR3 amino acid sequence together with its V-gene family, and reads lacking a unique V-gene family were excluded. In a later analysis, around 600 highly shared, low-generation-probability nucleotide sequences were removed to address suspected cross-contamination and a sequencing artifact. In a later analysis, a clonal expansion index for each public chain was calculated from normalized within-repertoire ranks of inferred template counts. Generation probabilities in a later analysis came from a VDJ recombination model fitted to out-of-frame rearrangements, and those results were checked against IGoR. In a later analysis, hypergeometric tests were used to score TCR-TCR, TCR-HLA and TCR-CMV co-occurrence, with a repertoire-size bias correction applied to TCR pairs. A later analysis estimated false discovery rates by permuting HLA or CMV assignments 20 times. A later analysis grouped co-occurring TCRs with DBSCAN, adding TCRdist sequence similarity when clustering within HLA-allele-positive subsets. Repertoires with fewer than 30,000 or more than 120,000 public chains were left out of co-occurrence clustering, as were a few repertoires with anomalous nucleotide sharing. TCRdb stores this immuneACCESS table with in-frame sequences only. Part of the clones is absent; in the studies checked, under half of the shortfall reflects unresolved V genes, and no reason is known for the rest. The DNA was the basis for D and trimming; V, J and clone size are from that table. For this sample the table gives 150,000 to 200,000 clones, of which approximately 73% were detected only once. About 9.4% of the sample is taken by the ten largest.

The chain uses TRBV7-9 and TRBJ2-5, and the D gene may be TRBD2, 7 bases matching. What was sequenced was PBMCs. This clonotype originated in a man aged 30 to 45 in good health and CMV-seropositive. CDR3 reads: CASSLAGGLQGQETQYF. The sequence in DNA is TGTGCCAGCAGCTTAGCGGGGGGGCTCCAAGGTCAAGAGACCCAGTACTTC.